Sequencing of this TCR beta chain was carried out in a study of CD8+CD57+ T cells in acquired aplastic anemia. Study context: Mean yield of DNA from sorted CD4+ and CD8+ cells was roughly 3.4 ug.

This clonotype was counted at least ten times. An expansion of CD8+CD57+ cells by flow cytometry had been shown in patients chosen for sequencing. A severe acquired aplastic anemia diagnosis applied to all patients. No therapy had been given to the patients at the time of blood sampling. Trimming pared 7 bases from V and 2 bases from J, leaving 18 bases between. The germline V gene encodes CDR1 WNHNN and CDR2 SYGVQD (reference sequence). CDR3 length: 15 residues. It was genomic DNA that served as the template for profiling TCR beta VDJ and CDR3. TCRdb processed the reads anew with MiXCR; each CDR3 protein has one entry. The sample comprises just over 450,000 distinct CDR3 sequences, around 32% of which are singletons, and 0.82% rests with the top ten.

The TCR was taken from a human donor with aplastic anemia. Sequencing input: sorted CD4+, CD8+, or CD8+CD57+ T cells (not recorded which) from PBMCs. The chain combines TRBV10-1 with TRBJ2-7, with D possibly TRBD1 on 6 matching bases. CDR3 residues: CASTGQNGNPYEQYF. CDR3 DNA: TGCGCCAGCACTGGACAGAACGGCAACCCCTACGAGCAGTACTTC.